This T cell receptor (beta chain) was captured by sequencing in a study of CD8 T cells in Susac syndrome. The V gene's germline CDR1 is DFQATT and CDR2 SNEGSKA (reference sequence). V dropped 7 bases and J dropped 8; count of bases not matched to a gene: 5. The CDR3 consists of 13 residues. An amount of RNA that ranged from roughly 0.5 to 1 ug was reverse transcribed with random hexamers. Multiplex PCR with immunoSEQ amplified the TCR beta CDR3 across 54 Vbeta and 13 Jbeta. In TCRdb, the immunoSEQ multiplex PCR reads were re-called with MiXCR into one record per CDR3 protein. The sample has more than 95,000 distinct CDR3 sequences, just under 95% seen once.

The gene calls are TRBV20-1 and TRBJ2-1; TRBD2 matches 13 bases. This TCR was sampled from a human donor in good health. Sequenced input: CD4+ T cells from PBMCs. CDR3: CSGGLAGVYEQFF. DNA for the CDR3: TGCAGTGGCGGACTAGCGGGAGTATATGAGCAGTTCTTC.